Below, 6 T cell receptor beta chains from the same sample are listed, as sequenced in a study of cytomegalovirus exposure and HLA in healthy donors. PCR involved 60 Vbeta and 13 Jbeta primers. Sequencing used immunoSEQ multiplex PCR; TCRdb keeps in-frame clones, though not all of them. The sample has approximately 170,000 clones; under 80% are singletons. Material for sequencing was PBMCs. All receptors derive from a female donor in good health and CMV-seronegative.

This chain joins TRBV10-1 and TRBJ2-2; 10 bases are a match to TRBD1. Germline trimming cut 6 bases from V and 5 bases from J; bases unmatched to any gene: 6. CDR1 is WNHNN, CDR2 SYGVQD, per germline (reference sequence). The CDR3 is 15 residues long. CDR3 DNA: TGCGCCAGCAGGAGGGGGACAGGGGAAACCGGGGAGCTGTTTTTT. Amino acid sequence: CASRRGTGETGELFF.

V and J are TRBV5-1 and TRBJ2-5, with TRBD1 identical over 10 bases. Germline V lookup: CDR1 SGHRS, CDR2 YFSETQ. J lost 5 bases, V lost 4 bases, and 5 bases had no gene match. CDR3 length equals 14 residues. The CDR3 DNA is TGCGCCAGCAGCCTACGGGACAGGGGTGAGACCCAGTACTTC. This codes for CASSLRDRGETQYF.

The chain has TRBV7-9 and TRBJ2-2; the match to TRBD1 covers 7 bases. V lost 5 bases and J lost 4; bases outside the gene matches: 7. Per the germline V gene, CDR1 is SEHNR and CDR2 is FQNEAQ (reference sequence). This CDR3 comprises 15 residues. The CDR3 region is CASSPNTGVTGELFF. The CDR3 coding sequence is TGTGCCAGCAGCCCCAACACAGGGGTCACCGGGGAGCTGTTTTTT.

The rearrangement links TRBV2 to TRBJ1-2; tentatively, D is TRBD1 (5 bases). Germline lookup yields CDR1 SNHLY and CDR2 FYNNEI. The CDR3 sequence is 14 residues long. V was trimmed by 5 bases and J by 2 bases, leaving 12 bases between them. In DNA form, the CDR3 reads TGTGCCAGCAGTTTCGGGGGAGAAAACTATGGCTACACCTTC. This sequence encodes CASSFGGENYGYTF.

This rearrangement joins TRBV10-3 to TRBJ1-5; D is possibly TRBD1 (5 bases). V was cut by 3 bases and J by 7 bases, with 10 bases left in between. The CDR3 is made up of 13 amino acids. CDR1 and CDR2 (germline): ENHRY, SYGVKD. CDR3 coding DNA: TGTGCCATCAGTGACCAGGGAGGGCAGCCCCAGCATTTT. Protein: CAISDQGGQPQHF.

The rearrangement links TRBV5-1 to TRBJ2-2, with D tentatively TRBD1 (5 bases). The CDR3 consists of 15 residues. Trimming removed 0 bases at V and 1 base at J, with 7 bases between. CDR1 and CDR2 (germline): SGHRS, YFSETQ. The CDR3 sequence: CASSLVGVNTGELFF. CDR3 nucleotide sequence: TGCGCCAGCAGCTTGGTAGGGGTGAACACCGGGGAGCTGTTTTTT.